A selection of T cell receptor beta chains follows, all from one sample in a study of T cell changes during pregnancy in multiple sclerosis. Sequencing used immunoSEQ multiplex PCR; TCRdb keeps in-frame clones, though not all of them. There are under 50,000 clones in the sample; about 88% occur only once, and 3.5% to 5% lies in the top ten. Sequencing used CD8+ T cells from peripheral blood mononuclear cells, obtained in the first trimester of pregnancy. Receptor source: a female donor with multiple sclerosis, enrolled in a pregnancy study. CDR3s include the opening cysteine and the closing phenylalanine or tryptophan. Fields, in order: clone size, D gene, J gene, V gene, CDR3 protein, CDR3 DNA. The D gene is left open where the match is weak. Clone sizes are given selectively: once, few, many, or a class where the clone is expanded.

clone_size: .
d_call: TRBD2
j_call: TRBJ2-1
v_call: TRBV7-3
cdr3_aa: CASSSTTSGGHNYNEQFF
cdr3_nt: TGTGCCAGCAGCTCGACGACTAGCGGGGGGCATAACTACAATGAGCAGTTCTTC

clone_size: .
d_call: .
j_call: TRBJ2-2
v_call: TRBV6-4
cdr3_aa: CASSEKGPGDTGELFF
cdr3_nt: TGTGCCAGCAGTGAGAAGGGCCCGGGGGATACCGGGGAGCTGTTTTTT

clone_size: many
d_call: TRBD1
j_call: TRBJ2-3
v_call: TRBV6-4
cdr3_aa: CASSDSGQATDTQYF
cdr3_nt: TGTGCCAGCAGTGACTCGGGACAGGCCACAGATACGCAGTATTTT

clone_size: once
d_call: .
j_call: TRBJ1-5
v_call: TRBV7-2
cdr3_aa: CASSLGTVYQPQHF
cdr3_nt: TGTGCCAGCAGCTTAGGGACAGTCTATCAGCCCCAGCATTTT

clone_size: .
d_call: .
j_call: TRBJ2-7
v_call: TRBV6-6
cdr3_aa: CASSSDSSYEQYF
cdr3_nt: TGTGCCAGCAGTTCGGACAGCTCCTACGAGCAGTACTTC

clone_size: .
d_call: .
j_call: TRBJ1-6
v_call: TRBV27
cdr3_aa: CASSSGGRSPLHF
cdr3_nt: TGTGCCAGCTCCAGCGGGGGTCGCTCACCCCTCCACTTT

clone_size: .
d_call: TRBD1
j_call: TRBJ1-1
v_call: TRBV4-3
cdr3_aa: CASSQDRGNTEAFF
cdr3_nt: TGCGCCAGCAGCCAGGACAGGGGGAACACTGAAGCTTTCTTT

clone_size: .
d_call: TRBD2
j_call: TRBJ2-3
v_call: TRBV4-3
cdr3_aa: CASSQVASGGKDTQYF
cdr3_nt: TGCGCCAGCAGCCAAGTGGCTAGCGGGGGCAAGGATACGCAGTATTTT

clone_size: .
d_call: .
j_call: TRBJ1-1
v_call: TRBV28
cdr3_aa: CASRGGAGMNTEAFF
cdr3_nt: TGTGCCAGCAGGGGGGGGGCGGGAATGAACACTGAAGCTTTCTTT

clone_size: .
d_call: .
j_call: TRBJ1-1
v_call: TRBV4-1
cdr3_aa: CASSHLNLEAFF
cdr3_nt: TGCGCCAGCAGCCATCTAAACCTGGAAGCTTTCTTT

clone_size: .
d_call: .
j_call: TRBJ2-3
v_call: TRBV7-5
cdr3_aa: CVRSLVELTRGTDTQYF
cdr3_nt: TGTGTCAGAAGCTTAGTGGAGCTCACTAGGGGCACAGATACGCAGTATTTT

clone_size: .
d_call: TRBD1
j_call: TRBJ1-1
v_call: TRBV5-6
cdr3_aa: CASSITGGLTEAFF
cdr3_nt: TGTGCCAGCAGCATCACAGGGGGGCTGACTGAAGCTTTCTTT

clone_size: .
d_call: TRBD1
j_call: TRBJ2-3
v_call: TRBV11-2
cdr3_aa: CASSWTGPMDTDTQYF
cdr3_nt: TGTGCCAGCAGCTGGACAGGGCCAATGGACACAGATACGCAGTATTTT

clone_size: .
d_call: .
j_call: TRBJ2-7
v_call: TRBV27
cdr3_aa: CASSLGDTMYEQYF
cdr3_nt: TGTGCCAGCAGTTTAGGGGACACTATGTACGAGCAGTACTTC

clone_size: .
d_call: TRBD1
j_call: TRBJ1-1
v_call: TRBV6-1
cdr3_aa: CALQGDDWSLAEAFF
cdr3_nt: TGTGCTCTCCAGGGGGATGACTGGTCTCTAGCTGAAGCTTTCTTT

clone_size: .
d_call: .
j_call: TRBJ2-6
v_call: TRBV19
cdr3_aa: CASSIDPDRSSGANVLTF
cdr3_nt: TGTGCCAGTAGTATAGATCCAGACAGGAGCTCTGGGGCCAACGTCCTGACTTTC

clone_size: .
d_call: TRBD1
j_call: TRBJ1-1
v_call: TRBV6-1
cdr3_aa: CASSPRGGQAFF
cdr3_nt: TGTGCCAGCAGTCCAAGAGGGGGCCAAGCTTTCTTT

clone_size: .
d_call: .
j_call: TRBJ1-5
v_call: TRBV30
cdr3_aa: CAWRAGSNQPQHF
cdr3_nt: TGTGCCTGGAGGGCAGGTAGTAATCAGCCCCAGCATTTT

clone_size: .
d_call: .
j_call: TRBJ1-1
v_call: TRBV14
cdr3_aa: CASSLTRATEAFF
cdr3_nt: TGTGCCAGCAGCCTAACCAGGGCCACTGAAGCTTTCTTT

clone_size: many
d_call: TRBD1
j_call: TRBJ2-1
v_call: TRBV12-5
cdr3_aa: CASGLGQGAVNEQFF
cdr3_nt: TGTGCTAGTGGTTTGGGGCAGGGGGCAGTCAATGAGCAGTTCTTC

clone_size: .
d_call: .
j_call: TRBJ1-4
v_call: TRBV6-6
cdr3_aa: CASSPFTRENEKLFF
cdr3_nt: TGTGCCAGCAGTCCCTTCACCCGGGAGAATGAAAAACTGTTTTTT

clone_size: .
d_call: TRBD1
j_call: TRBJ1-4
v_call: TRBV5-5
cdr3_aa: CASRPGQLTFNEKLFF
cdr3_nt: TGTGCCAGCAGACCGGGACAGTTAACCTTTAATGAAAAACTGTTTTTT